These 21 T cell receptor beta chains came from one sample sequenced in a study of T-cell memory formation after mild COVID-19. TCRdb called the 5' RACE reads again in MiXCR, with one record for every CDR3 protein. The sample lists about 350,000 distinct CDR3 sequences; around 13% were seen once. Sequences were obtained from PBMCs or a T cell subset sorted from them (not recorded which). Receptor source: a man aged 18 to 30 who had mild COVID-19 (a few samples of this study predate the infection). Cell type and time point are not known.

The chain joins TRBV19 to TRBJ2-3, with D perhaps TRBD2 (6 bases). This CDR3 has 15 residues. Germline CDR1 LNHDA, CDR2 SQIVND (reference sequence). Between the trimmed V and J ends, which lost 0 bases and 3 bases, there was a span of 10 bases. The CDR3 DNA reads as TGTGCCAGTAGTATAGAATTGGGGGGAACAGATACGCAGTATTTT. This encodes CASSIELGGTDTQYF.

This sequence joins TRBV3-1 and TRBJ2-1, with D unclear. Germline loops: CDR1 LGHDT, CDR2 YNNKEL (reference sequence). The CDR3 loop spans 17 amino acids. Between the trimmed V and J ends, which lost 0 bases and 3 bases, there was a span of 15 bases. CDR3 DNA sequence: TGTGCCAGCAGCCAAGAATTACTACTGGGCTTCTACAATGAGCAGTTCTTC. Protein product: CASSQELLLGFYNEQFF.

In its sample, this clonotype was seen a few times. The DNA of the CDR3 is TGCGCCAGCAGCTTGGTGGCAGGAAAATACTCTGGGGCCAACGTCCTGACTTTC. This gives the protein CASSLVAGKYSGANVLTF. This chain uses TRBV5-1 with TRBJ2-6; no firm D call. The CDR3 is made up of 18 amino acids. Germline values: CDR1 SGHRS, CDR2 YFSETQ. V gave up 0 bases and J gave up 0 bases, with 13 bases separating them.

This clonotype appeared a few times. The chain combines TRBV7-9 with TRBJ2-1; D is ambiguous. This CDR3 is built from 16 residues. Germline CDR1 is SEHNR and CDR2 is FQNEAQ (reference sequence). Deletions cut 6 bases from V and 2 bases from J, with 17 bases between. CDR3 sequence (DNA): TGTGCCAGCAGGCCCGTCGGGCTCCGAGCCTACAATGAGCAGTTCTTC. Its protein is CASRPVGLRAYNEQFF.

A few counts support this clonotype. The rearrangement links TRBV10-2 to TRBJ2-2; unclear D gene. Germline CDR1 and CDR2: WSHSY and SAAADI. The CDR3 totals 15 residues. Trimming pared 4 bases from V and 4 bases from J, leaving 13 bases between. Here the CDR3 reads CASSATRTSTGELFF. CDR3 sequence (DNA): TGCGCCAGCAGTGCCACGAGGACGAGCACCGGGGAGCTGTTTTTT.

The table lists this clonotype with a few counts. The V gene is TRBV6-2 or TRBV6-3, the J gene TRBJ2-7; maybe TRBD1 (5 bases). V lost 6 bases and J lost 3, with 12 bases in between. This CDR3 is built from 13 residues. The V gene's germline CDR1 is MNHEY and CDR2 SVGEGT. CDR3: CASSPDRNYEQYF. Written as DNA, the CDR3 is TGTGCCAGCAGCCCCGACAGAAACTACGAGCAGTACTTC.

This clonotype was picked up a small number of times. The J gene is TRBJ1-2, the V gene TRBV19, with 9 bases lining up with TRBD1. CDR1 LNHDA and CDR2 SQIVND come from the germline V gene (reference sequence). Trimming removed 9 bases from V and 5 bases from J; junction bases left unmatched: 7. The CDR3 is 13 amino acids. CDR3 bases: TGTGCCAGCCGGGACAGGGATGTTTATGGCTACACCTTC. Protein sequence: CASRDRDVYGYTF.

This clonotype was counted between two and nine times. J is TRBJ2-7 and V is TRBV6-1; TRBD2 matches at 7 bases. The germline V gene encodes CDR1 MNHNS and CDR2 SASEGT. The V gene end was trimmed by 2 bases and the J gene end by 7 bases; junction bases not matched to a gene: 2. The CDR3 is 12 residues long. The CDR3 DNA follows: TGTGCCAGCAGTGAATGGGGGGGGGAGCAGTACGTC. Its translation: CASSEWGGEQYV.

The chain joins TRBV11-2 to TRBJ2-7; TRBD1 matches at 8 bases. CDR3 length equals 16 residues. V was clipped by 5 bases and J by 0 bases; unmatched bases: 9. The germline gives CDR1 SGHAT, CDR2 FQNNGV. The CDR3 region has the DNA TGTGCCAGCAGCCCGTGGACAGGGACAAGCTCCTACGAGCAGTACGTC. Amino acid sequence: CASSPWTGTSSYEQYV.

This rearrangement joins TRBV7-6 to TRBJ2-1, with TRBD2 matching over 9 bases. After removal of 1 base from V and 12 bases from J, the junction contained 10 bases not matched to a gene. CDR3 length: 15 residues. The V gene's germline CDR1 is SGHVS and CDR2 FNYEAQ. CDR3 amino acids: CASSLEASGAETQFF. The CDR3 DNA sequence: TGTGCCAGCAGCTTAGAGGCTAGCGGGGCAGAAACGCAGTTCTTC.

This clonotype was observed at least ten times. The chain is built from TRBV7-2 and TRBJ1-1, with D perhaps matching TRBD1 (6 bases). V lost 6 bases and J 4 bases, leaving 12 bases between the germline ends. The CDR3 runs 13 residues. Germline V gives CDR1 SGHTA, CDR2 FQGNSA. CDR3 bases: TGTGCCAGCAGTTCACAGGGTATCACTGAAGCTTTCTTT. This codes for CASSSQGITEAFF.

The CDR3 sequence is CASILGPMLPTYEQYF. The CDR3 DNA follows: TGTGCCAGCATCCTCGGACCCATGCTCCCCACCTACGAGCAGTACTTC. The V and J genes are TRBV7-2 and TRBJ2-7; D remains unclear. The ends were cut back, 7 bases at V and 2 bases at J, with 21 bases in the middle. The CDR3 is made up of 16 amino acids. Looked up from germline, CDR1 is SGHTA and CDR2 is FQGNSA.

The chain employs TRBV15 and TRBJ2-5; D is possibly TRBD2 (7 bases). The CDR3 is 16 amino acids. From germline, CDR1 is LNHNV and CDR2 YYDKDF (reference sequence). Deletions cut 1 base from V and 6 bases from J, with 18 bases between. The CDR3 DNA follows: TGTGCCACCAGCAGAGGAGGAGGGGGGGCCGTTAAGACCCAGTACTTC. This encodes CATSRGGGGAVKTQYF.

This clonotype was seen a handful of times. The chain combines TRBV23-1 with TRBJ2-7; 7 nucleotides align to TRBD1. Being an ORF, TRBV23-1 has a function that is uncertain. The CDR3 spans 14 residues. The J segment lost 6 bases and the V segment lost 0 bases, leaving 5 bases of the junction unmatched. The CDR3 sequence: CASSQSGTASEQYV. Written as DNA, the CDR3 is TGCGCCAGCAGTCAATCAGGGACAGCGAGCGAGCAGTACGTC.

This clonotype has a handful of counts. A junction boundary mismatches the germline segment, possibly from a read error. The chain combines TRBV20-1 with TRBJ2-1; TRBD2 aligns across 9 bases. This CDR3 comprises 15 residues. From germline, CDR1 is DFQATT and CDR2 SNEGSKA (reference sequence). This CDR3 reads CSVRNLAGRYNEQFF. CDR3 DNA sequence: TGCAGTGTTAGAAATCTAGCGGGGAGGTACAATGAGCAGTTCTTC.

Concerning this clonotype: The junction departs from germline at one end; a sequencing error may be responsible. The chain joins TRBV7-9 to TRBJ2-7; tentative D call: TRBD1 (6 bases). This CDR3 spans 14 amino acids. Germline V lookup: CDR1 SEHNR, CDR2 FQNEAQ (reference sequence). This CDR3 reads CASTLEGGPYEQHF. CDR3 in DNA: TGTGCCAGCACCTTGGAAGGGGGTCCCTACGAGCAGCACTTC. The full variable domain, with the rest looked up from reference TRBV7-9 and TRBJ2-7, is DTGVSQNPRHKITKRGQNVTFRCDPISEHNRLYWYRQTLGQGPEFLTYFQNEAQLEKSRLLSDRFSAERPKGSFSTLEIQRTEQGDSAMYLCASTLEGGPYEQHFGPGTRLTVT.

This clonotype showed up many times. V gene TRBV28 combines with J gene TRBJ2-3; 7 bases agree with TRBD1. The CDR3 runs 16 residues. J gave up 4 bases and V 7 bases, and 14 bases lay outside the gene matches. CDR1 and CDR2 (germline): MDHEN, SYDVKM. The CDR3 DNA reads TGTGCCAGCACTCCCCTCAGAGGGGGCGCGTCAGATACGCAGTATTTT. It encodes CASTPLRGGASDTQYF.

A word on this clonotype: An end of the junction differs from the germline gene, which may be a read error. V and J are TRBV6-5 and TRBJ2-2; 8 nucleotides agree with TRBD2. CDR1 is MNHEY, CDR2 SVGAGI, per germline. This CDR3 contains 16 residues. CDR3 bases: TGTGCCAGAAGTTACGTCGGGGGGGCCAGGGGCGGGGAGCTGTTTTTT. It encodes CARSYVGGARGGELFF.

In its sample, this clonotype was seen many times. The V gene is TRBV20-1, the J gene TRBJ2-7; TRBD1 might be the D (6 bases). This CDR3 is built from 13 residues. V gave up 0 bases and J gave up 4 bases, with 10 bases separating them. Germline values: CDR1 DFQATT, CDR2 SNEGSKA (reference sequence). CDR3 bases: TGCAGTGCTAGAGATGTCCAGGGGTACGAGCAGTACGTC. Encoded protein: CSARDVQGYEQYV.

In its sample, this clonotype was seen a few times. This chain joins TRBV29-1 and TRBJ1-2, with TRBD1 identical over 7 bases. Unmatched junction bases numbered 5, after V lost 0 bases and J lost 7 bases. CDR3 length: 13 amino acids. Germline-derived CDR1 and CDR2 are SQVTM and ANQGSEA. CDR3 sequence: CSVEDGTVPGYTF. The CDR3 coding sequence is TGCAGCGTTGAAGATGGGACAGTACCTGGCTACACCTTC.

This clonotype was counted ten times or more. The V gene is TRBV12-3 or TRBV12-4, the J gene TRBJ1-5; D possibly corresponds to TRBD1 (5 bases). V shed 3 bases and J shed 6 bases, with 42 bases lying between them. The CDR3 loop spans 24 amino acids. CDR3 residues: CASSFRQGYPPRMGRPDAGQPQHF. CDR3 bases: TGTGCCAGCAGTTTCAGGCAGGGTTATCCCCCACGAATGGGGCGGCCCGACGCAGGTCAGCCCCAGCATTTT.